Following are 23 T cell receptor beta chains from one sample sequenced in a study of cytomegalovirus exposure and HLA in healthy donors. Amplification used 60 Vbeta primers and 13 Jbeta primers. Clones were read by immunoSEQ multiplex PCR, and TCRdb kept only the in-frame ones, dropping some. The repertoire holds 140,000 to 150,000 clones, with around 66% as singletons. The specimen sequenced was PBMCs. All receptors derive from a woman aged 55-69 years in good health and CMV-seronegative.

The CDR3 here is CASSQDRILGRGYTF. The CDR3 DNA sequence: TGTGCCAGCAGCCAAGATAGAATTTTAGGGAGAGGCTACACCTTC. The chain links TRBV14 to TRBJ1-2; D is undetermined. Trimming removed 0 bases from V and 8 bases from J, with 16 bases in between. Germline CDR1 is SGHDN and CDR2 is FVKESK. The CDR3 covers 15 residues.

The V and J genes are TRBV19 and TRBJ1-2, with TRBD1 matching 10 bases. V lost 4 bases to trimming and J lost 0 bases; unmatched junction nucleotides: 2. CDR3 length equals 15 residues. CDR1 and CDR2 from the germline V gene are LNHDA and SQIVND (reference sequence). The CDR3 spells CASSTGTGANYGYTF. Here the CDR3 DNA reads TGTGCCAGTAGTACCGGGACAGGGGCTAACTATGGCTACACCTTC.

The rearrangement uses TRBV6-6 and TRBJ2-3, with 8 bases matching TRBD2. The ends lost 5 bases at V and 3 bases at J; junction bases unmatched: 7. Per germline, CDR1 MNHNY and CDR2 SVGAGI (reference sequence). This CDR3 is built from 15 residues. The CDR3 DNA reads as TGTGCCAGCAGTCGAGCGGGAGTTAGAACAGATACGCAGTATTTT. Encoded protein: CASSRAGVRTDTQYF.

This chain connects TRBV15 to TRBJ1-4; TRBD1 might be the D (5 bases). The V gene's germline CDR1 is LNHNV and CDR2 YYDKDF (reference sequence). Deletions cut 3 bases from V and 7 bases from J, with 15 bases between. This CDR3 spans 15 amino acids. CDR3 loop: CATSRGRGRSEKLFF. The CDR3 region has the DNA TGTGCCACCAGCAGGGGGCGGGGGAGGAGTGAAAAACTGTTTTTT.

The chain recombines TRBV5-4 with TRBJ2-5, with TRBD2 matching over 9 bases. Germline lookup yields CDR1 SGHNT and CDR2 YYREEE (reference sequence). The J segment lost 5 bases and the V segment lost 0 bases, leaving 14 bases of the junction unmatched. The CDR3 length is 18 residues. The CDR3 DNA reads as TGTGCCAGCAGCTTGGGTAGATTTGGCGGGGGGGCCCCGGAGACCCAGTACTTC. Residues: CASSLGRFGGGAPETQYF.

The chain uses TRBV19 and TRBJ2-2, with TRBD2 matching 12 bases. This CDR3 comprises 16 residues. Germline CDR1 reads LNHDA; CDR2 reads SQIVND (reference sequence). With V trimmed by 6 bases and J by 5 bases, 7 bases remained unmatched. The CDR3 nucleotides are TGTGCCAGTAGGCCTAGCGGGAGGGCCGGTACCGGGGAGCTGTTTTTT. Its protein product is CASRPSGRAGTGELFF.

The V and J genes are TRBV28 and TRBJ2-7, with 13 bases fitting TRBD2. CDR3 size: 14 residues. V was clipped by 3 bases and J by 8 bases; unmatched bases: 4. Germline V gene sequence: CDR1 MDHEN, CDR2 SYDVKM. The CDR3 region is CASSFTSGRDKQYF. DNA of the CDR3: TGTGCCAGCAGTTTCACTAGCGGGAGGGATAAGCAGTACTTC. Looking up the rest from reference TRBV28 and TRBJ2-7 gives the full variable domain: DVKVTQSSRYLVKRTGEKVFLECVQDMDHENMFWYRQDPGLGLRLIYFSYDVKMKEKGDIPEGYSVSREKKERFSLILESASTNQTSMYLCASSFTSGRDKQYFGPGTRLTVT.

This clone has just a few counts. The chain uses TRBV23-1 and TRBJ2-4; weak D call: TRBD2 (7 bases). TRBV23-1 is sorted into the ORF group, with uncertain function. V was trimmed by 4 bases and J by 6 bases, leaving 19 bases between them. There are 16 residues in the CDR3. The CDR3 loop reads CASSPRGGERGNIQYF. The CDR3 DNA reads as TGCGCCAGCAGTCCCAGGGGAGGGGAAAGGGGAAACATTCAGTACTTC.

This chain uses TRBV2 with TRBJ2-5; 9 bases are a match to TRBD2. The DNA end is a closer match to TRBJ2-7, so the J assignment may be wrong. The length of the CDR3 is 15 residues. Germline assignment: CDR1 SNHLY and CDR2 FYNNEI. CDR3 DNA sequence: TGTGCCAGCAGTCAGGAGCGGGGGGACTCCTACGAGCAGTACTTC. Its translation is CASSQERGDSYEQYF.

The table lists this clone with a few counts. The V and J genes are TRBV5-8 and TRBJ2-6, with D uncertain. V was cut by 0 bases and J by 2 bases, with 12 bases left in between. The germline CDR1 and CDR2 sequences are SGHTS and YDEGEE. The CDR3 spans 17 residues. The CDR3 loop reads CASSLVAVITGANVLTF. DNA for the CDR3: TGTGCCAGCAGCTTGGTGGCGGTTATTACTGGGGCCAACGTCCTGACTTTC.

The gene calls are TRBV10-3 and TRBJ2-1; tentatively, D is TRBD1 (7 bases). The V gene's germline CDR1 is ENHRY and CDR2 SYGVKD. V gave up 8 bases and J gave up 7 bases, with 21 bases separating them. The CDR3 covers 15 residues. CDR3 nucleotide sequence: TGTGCCATCCAGGCGGGCGGAGCAGGGGGGAATGAGCAGTTCTTC. Translation: CAIQAGGAGGNEQFF.

The chain couples TRBV11-2 to TRBJ2-5, with no clear D. The CDR3 totals 16 residues. Germline-derived CDR1 and CDR2 are SGHAT and FQNNGV. Trimming took off 5 bases at V and 5 bases at J, with 21 bases between the two ends. The CDR3 region has the DNA TGTGCCAGCAGCCCGAGGAATTCATGGATTGGGGAGACCCAGTACTTC. Its protein product is CASSPRNSWIGETQYF. Full variable domain (remainder filled in from reference TRBV11-2 and TRBJ2-5): EAGVAQSPRYKIIEKRQSVAFWCNPISGHATLYWYQQILGQGPKLLIQFQNNGVVDDSQLPKDRFSAERLKGVDSTLKIQPAKLEDSAVYLCASSPRNSWIGETQYFGPGTRLLVL.

The gene calls are TRBV27 and TRBJ2-7; 8 nucleotides match TRBD1. Germline V gene data show CDR1 as MNHEY and CDR2 as SMNVEV (reference sequence). Unmatched junction bases numbered 8, after V lost 3 bases and J lost 10 bases. CDR3 length: 13 amino acids. CDR3 residues: CASSFLTDRGQYF. DNA for the CDR3: TGTGCCAGCAGTTTCTTGACAGACAGGGGACAGTACTTC.

This clone was seen a few times. The rearrangement uses TRBV7-2 and TRBJ2-5; D is unclear. V was clipped by 5 bases and J by 5 bases, with 9 bases between them. The CDR3 sequence is 12 residues long. Germline V gives CDR1 SGHTA, CDR2 FQGNSA. CDR3: CASSPDLETQYF. The CDR3 DNA is TGTGCCAGCAGCCCCGACTTGGAGACCCAGTACTTC.

The rearrangement links TRBV7-9 to TRBJ1-1; D ambiguous. Germline V lookup: CDR1 SEHNR, CDR2 FQNEAQ (reference sequence). The CDR3 runs 14 residues. V lost 0 bases, J lost 1 base, and 6 bases lay in between. DNA for the CDR3: TGTGCCAGCAGCTTAGCAGCATCGAACACTGAAGCTTTCTTT. Amino acid sequence: CASSLAASNTEAFF.

The chain recombines TRBV7-9 with TRBJ1-4; 7 positions agree with TRBD1. Germline V CDR1 and CDR2: SEHNR, FQNEAQ (reference sequence). The junction had 4 bases not matched to a gene; V was cut back by 1 base and J by 8 bases. The CDR3 is 14 residues long. The CDR3 here is CASSLGGTEEKLFF. Here the CDR3 DNA reads TGTGCCAGCAGCTTAGGTGGGACAGAGGAAAAACTGTTTTTT. The whole variable domain, filled in from reference TRBV7-9 and TRBJ1-4, reads DTGVSQNPRHKITKRGQNVTFRCDPISEHNRLYWYRQTLGQGPEFLTYFQNEAQLEKSRLLSDRFSAERPKGSFSTLEIQRTEQGDSAMYLCASSLGGTEEKLFFGSGTQLSVL.

The chain recombines TRBV4-3 with TRBJ1-5; TRBD1 agrees at 8 bases. The length of the CDR3 is 13 residues. In germline, CDR1 is LGHNA, CDR2 YSLEER. J lost 15 bases, V lost 1 base, and 8 bases had no gene match. CDR3 region: CASSQGQGAALHF. CDR3 coding DNA: TGCGCCAGCAGCCAAGGGCAGGGGGCTGCGTTGCATTTT.

This chain connects TRBV28 to TRBJ2-7; D possibly corresponds to TRBD1 (5 bases). V was trimmed by 2 bases and J by 3 bases, leaving 11 bases between them. This CDR3 has 14 amino acids. Looked up from germline, CDR1 is MDHEN and CDR2 is SYDVKM. The CDR3 region has the DNA TGTGCCAGCAGTTTAAGGCAGGGTTTCTACGAGCAGTACTTC. Translating gives CASSLRQGFYEQYF.

This clone has just a few counts. This chain connects TRBV28 to TRBJ1-4, with 9 bases fitting TRBD1. From germline, CDR1 is MDHEN and CDR2 SYDVKM. Losses at the gene ends were 5 bases for V and 7 bases for J; bases not matched to a gene: 8. CDR3 length: 15 residues. CDR3 in DNA: TGTGCCAGCAGTGACAGGGGGGGCGGAGGTGAAAAACTGTTTTTT. It encodes CASSDRGGGGEKLFF.

This clone was picked up a small number of times. DNA of the CDR3: TGTGCCAGCAGCAGGGGACTAGCGGGGGGGGAGGAGCAGTTCTTC. Protein: CASSRGLAGGEEQFF. The chain links TRBV13 to TRBJ2-1, with 16 bases fitting TRBD2. From germline, CDR1 is PRHDT and CDR2 FYEKMQ (reference sequence). This CDR3 comprises 15 residues. Germline trimming cut 5 bases from V and 10 bases from J; bases unmatched to any gene: 5.

The gene calls are TRBV9 and TRBJ2-7; 9 bases map to TRBD1. Trimming removed 2 bases from V and 2 bases from J; junction bases left unmatched: 8. Germline-derived CDR1 and CDR2 are SGDLS and YYNGEE. The CDR3 sequence is 16 residues long. The CDR3 nucleotides read TGTGCCAGCAGCGTGGGGACAGGGAGAGTTCCCTACGAGCAGTACTTC. Its protein is CASSVGTGRVPYEQYF.

The chain is built from TRBV7-2 and TRBJ2-7, with 8 bases lining up with TRBD2. J was trimmed by 0 bases and V by 2 bases; bases with no gene match: 6. Germline V gives CDR1 SGHTA, CDR2 FQGNSA. The CDR3 has 16 residues. The CDR3 coding sequence is TGTGCCAGCAGCTTAAGAGCGGGAGTTCGCTCCTACGAGCAGTACTTC. Translation gives CASSLRAGVRSYEQYF.

The V gene is TRBV27, the J gene TRBJ2-7; the D gene is possibly TRBD1 (6 bases). Trimming cost V 6 bases and J 1 base, with 16 bases left between them. In germline, CDR1 is MNHEY, CDR2 SMNVEV (reference sequence). The CDR3 loop spans 15 amino acids. The CDR3 bases are TGTGCCAGCAGCACGAGGGGGTCAGGGTCCTACGAGCAGTACTTC. Translated: CASSTRGSGSYEQYF.